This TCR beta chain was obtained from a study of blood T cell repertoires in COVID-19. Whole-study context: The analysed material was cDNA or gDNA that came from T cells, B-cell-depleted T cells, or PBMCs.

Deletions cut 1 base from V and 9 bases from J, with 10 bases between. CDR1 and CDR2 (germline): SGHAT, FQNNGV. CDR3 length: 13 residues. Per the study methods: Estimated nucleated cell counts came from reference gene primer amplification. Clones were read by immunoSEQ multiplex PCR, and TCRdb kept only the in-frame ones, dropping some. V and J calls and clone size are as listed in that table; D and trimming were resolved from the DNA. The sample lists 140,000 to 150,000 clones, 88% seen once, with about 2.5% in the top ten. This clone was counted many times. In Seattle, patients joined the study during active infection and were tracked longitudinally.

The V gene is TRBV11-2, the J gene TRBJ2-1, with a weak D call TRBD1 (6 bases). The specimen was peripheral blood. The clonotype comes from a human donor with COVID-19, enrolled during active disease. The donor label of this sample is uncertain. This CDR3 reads CASSLVEGVEQFF. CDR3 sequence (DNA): TGTGCCAGCAGCTTAGTCGAGGGGGTTGAGCAGTTCTTC.